This T cell receptor (beta chain) was recorded in a study of CD8 T cells in Susac syndrome (dated by TCRdb to about 2019). For the wider study: Repertoire sequencing was used to test whether CD8+ T cell activation and differentiation in Susac syndrome was antigen driven. General study outcomes and caveats: The study acknowledged that relatively few individuals were included in the TCR sequencing and HLA analysis.

RNA was extracted using the RNeasy kit, and roughly 0.5 to 1 microgram was reverse transcribed with random hexamers. The immunoSEQ multiplex PCR assay, which covers 54 Vbeta and 13 Jbeta segments, was used to amplify TCR beta CDR3 regions. Bias from PCR amplification was corrected by using a synthetic template baseline for primer optimization and for computational correction. Per the original workflow: Reads were annotated to V, D and J genes according to IMGT and were analyzed with immunoSEQ Analyzer, with only productive sequences retained. Clonality was computed as one minus Shannon entropy normalized by log2 of the number of productive unique sequences. For each patient and control, public and private clones were evaluated among the 100 most prevalent clones. A clone was defined as Susac-specific if it was absent from the healthy and MS cohorts, from around 960 published viral clones and from other ImmuneACCESS disease sequences. Using fastp trimming at Q25 and MiXCR clonotype assembly, TCRdb reanalyzed the public sequencing data and kept in-frame beta chains. Identical CDR3 proteins give one entry, which carries the most common genes and DNA. The V and J calls follow TCRdb's processing rather than the paper's. Within this sample are roughly 180,000 distinct CDR3 sequences, with 80% to 95% of them counted one time only. The ten most abundant clones make up around 0.1% of the sample.

Remarks on this clonotype: Its binding antigen is unknown. No clone much larger than this one lies a single base away; base qualities are absent.

The germline ends are 13 bases apart after V is trimmed by 6 bases and J by 7 bases. The cysteine opens and the phenylalanine closes a CDR3 of 12 amino acids. The kept DNA is CDR3 alone, 36 bases in frame from the first base. The germline V gene encodes CDR1 MDHEN and CDR2 SYDVKM. High-throughput TCR beta sequencing profiled peripheral blood CD8+ and CD4+ T cells from healthy donors, Susac syndrome patients and multiple sclerosis patients. The multiple sclerosis controls were treatment-naive patients whose relapsing-remitting disease, either stable or active, fulfilled the revised McDonald criteria. Bulk CD8+ and CD4+ T cells were purified magnetically by negative isolation, whereas CD8+ TEMRA cells were enriched by FACS. Blood was drawn into EDTA tubes, processed within 24 hours, and PBMCs were isolated by density gradient centrifugation. PBMCs intended for TCR sequencing were cryopreserved in liquid nitrogen and thawed later in a water bath at 37 degrees C. The sorted or isolated CD4+, CD8+ and CD8+ TEMRA cells had a purity of 90% or higher.

This clonotype originated in a human donor with multiple sclerosis. The chain employs TRBV28 and TRBJ2-7, with no confident D gene call. The sample was CD4+ T cells from PBMCs. At the DNA level, the sequence is TGTGCCAGCAGACCTAGATTTGAGGAGCAGTACTTC. This codes for CASRPRFEEQYF.